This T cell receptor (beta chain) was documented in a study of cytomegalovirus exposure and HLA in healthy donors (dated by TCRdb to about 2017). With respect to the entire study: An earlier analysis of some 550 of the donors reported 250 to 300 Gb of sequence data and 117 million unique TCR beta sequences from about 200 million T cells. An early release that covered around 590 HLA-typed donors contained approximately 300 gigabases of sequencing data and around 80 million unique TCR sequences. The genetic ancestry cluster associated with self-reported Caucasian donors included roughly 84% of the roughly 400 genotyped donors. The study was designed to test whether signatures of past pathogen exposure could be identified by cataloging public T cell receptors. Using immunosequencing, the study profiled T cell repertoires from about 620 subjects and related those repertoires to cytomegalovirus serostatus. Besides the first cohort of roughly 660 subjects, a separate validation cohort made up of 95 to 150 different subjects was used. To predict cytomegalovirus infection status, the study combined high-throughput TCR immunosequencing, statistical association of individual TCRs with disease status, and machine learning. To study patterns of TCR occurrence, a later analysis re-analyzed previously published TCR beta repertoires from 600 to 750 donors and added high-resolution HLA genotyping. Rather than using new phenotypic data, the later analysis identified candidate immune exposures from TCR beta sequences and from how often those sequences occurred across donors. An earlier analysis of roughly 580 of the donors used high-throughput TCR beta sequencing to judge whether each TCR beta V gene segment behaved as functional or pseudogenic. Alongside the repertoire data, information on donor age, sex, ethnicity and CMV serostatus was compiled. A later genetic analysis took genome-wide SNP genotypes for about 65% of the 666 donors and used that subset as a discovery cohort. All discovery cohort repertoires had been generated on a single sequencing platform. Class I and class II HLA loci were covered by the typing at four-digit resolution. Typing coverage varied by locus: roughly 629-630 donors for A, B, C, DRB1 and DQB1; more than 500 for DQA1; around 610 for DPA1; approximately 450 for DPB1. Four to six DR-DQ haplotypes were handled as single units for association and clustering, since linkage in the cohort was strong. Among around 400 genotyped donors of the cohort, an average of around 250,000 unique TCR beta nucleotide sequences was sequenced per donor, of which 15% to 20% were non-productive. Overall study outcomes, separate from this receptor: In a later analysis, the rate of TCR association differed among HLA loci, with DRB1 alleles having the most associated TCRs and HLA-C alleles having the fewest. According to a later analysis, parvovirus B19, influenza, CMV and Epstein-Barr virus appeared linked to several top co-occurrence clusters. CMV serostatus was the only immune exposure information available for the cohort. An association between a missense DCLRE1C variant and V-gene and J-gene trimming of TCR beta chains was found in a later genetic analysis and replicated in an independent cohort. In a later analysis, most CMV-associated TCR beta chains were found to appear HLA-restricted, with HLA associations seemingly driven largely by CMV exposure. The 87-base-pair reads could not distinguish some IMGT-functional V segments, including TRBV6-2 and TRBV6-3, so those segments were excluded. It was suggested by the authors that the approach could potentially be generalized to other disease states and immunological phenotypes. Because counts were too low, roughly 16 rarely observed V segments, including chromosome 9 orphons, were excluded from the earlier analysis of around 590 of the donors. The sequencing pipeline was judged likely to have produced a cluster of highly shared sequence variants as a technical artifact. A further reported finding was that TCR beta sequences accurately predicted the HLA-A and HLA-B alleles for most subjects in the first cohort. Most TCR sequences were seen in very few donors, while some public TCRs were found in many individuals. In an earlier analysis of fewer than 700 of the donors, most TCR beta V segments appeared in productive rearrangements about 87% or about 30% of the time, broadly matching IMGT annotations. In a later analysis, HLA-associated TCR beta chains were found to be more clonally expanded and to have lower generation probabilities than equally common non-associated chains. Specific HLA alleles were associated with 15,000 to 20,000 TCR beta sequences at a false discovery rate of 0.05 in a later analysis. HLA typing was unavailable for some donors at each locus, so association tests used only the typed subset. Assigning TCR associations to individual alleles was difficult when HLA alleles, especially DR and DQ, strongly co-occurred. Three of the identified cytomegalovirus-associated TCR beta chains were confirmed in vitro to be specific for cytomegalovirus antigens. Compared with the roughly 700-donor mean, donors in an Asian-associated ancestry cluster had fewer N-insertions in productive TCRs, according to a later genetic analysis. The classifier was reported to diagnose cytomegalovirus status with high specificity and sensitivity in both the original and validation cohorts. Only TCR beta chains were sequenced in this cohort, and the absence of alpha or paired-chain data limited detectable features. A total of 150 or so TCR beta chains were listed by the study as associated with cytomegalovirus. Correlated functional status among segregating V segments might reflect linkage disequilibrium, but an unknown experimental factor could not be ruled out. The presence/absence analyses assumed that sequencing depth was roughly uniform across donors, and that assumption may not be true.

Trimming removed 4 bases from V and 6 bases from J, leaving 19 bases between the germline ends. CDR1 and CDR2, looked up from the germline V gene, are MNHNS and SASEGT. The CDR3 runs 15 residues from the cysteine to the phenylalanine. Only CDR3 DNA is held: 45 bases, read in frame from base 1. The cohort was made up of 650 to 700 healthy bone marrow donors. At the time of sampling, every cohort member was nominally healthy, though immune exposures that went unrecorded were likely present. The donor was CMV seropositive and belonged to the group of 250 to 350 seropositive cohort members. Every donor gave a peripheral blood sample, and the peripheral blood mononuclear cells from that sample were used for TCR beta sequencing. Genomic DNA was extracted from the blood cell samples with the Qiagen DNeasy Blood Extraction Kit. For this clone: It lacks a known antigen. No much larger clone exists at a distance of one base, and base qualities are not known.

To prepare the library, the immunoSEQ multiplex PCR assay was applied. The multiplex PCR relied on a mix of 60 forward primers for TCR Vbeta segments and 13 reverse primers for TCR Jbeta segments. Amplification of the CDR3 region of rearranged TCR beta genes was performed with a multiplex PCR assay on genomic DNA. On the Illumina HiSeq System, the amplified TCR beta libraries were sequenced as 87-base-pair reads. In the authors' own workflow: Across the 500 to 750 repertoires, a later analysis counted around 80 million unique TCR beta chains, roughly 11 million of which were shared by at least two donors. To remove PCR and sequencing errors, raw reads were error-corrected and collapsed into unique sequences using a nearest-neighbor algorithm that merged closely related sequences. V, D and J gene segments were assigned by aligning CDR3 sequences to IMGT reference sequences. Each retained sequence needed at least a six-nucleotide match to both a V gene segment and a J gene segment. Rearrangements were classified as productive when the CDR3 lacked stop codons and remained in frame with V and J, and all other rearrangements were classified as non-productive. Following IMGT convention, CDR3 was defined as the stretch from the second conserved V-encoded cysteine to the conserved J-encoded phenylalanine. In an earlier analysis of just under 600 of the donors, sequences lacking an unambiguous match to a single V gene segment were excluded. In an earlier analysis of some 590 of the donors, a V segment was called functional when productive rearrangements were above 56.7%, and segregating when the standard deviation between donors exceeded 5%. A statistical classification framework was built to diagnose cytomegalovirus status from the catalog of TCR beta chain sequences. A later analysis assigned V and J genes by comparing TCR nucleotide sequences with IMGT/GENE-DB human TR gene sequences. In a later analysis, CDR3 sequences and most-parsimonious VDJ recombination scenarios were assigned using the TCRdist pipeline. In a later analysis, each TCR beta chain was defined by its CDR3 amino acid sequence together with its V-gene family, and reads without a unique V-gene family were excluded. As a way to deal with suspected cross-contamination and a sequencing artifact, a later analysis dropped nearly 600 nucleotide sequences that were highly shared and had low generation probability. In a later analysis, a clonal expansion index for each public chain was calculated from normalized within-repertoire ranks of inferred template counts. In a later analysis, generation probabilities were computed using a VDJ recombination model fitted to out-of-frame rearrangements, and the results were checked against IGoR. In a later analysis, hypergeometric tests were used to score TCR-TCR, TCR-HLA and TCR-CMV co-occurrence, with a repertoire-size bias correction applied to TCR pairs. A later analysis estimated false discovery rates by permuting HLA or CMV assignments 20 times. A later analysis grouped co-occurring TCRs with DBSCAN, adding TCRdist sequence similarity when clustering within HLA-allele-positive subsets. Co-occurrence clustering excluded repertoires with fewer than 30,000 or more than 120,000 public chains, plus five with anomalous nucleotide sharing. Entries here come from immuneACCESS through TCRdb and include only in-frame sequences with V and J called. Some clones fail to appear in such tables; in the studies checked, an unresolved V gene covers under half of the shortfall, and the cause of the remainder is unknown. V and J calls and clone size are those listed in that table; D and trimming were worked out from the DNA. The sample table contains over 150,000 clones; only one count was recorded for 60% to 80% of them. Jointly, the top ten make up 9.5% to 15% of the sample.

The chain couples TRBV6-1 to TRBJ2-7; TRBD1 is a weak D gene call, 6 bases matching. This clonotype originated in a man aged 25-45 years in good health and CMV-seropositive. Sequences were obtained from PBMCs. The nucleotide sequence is TGTGCCAGCAGTGCCCCGGGACAACTCCCAGCCGAGCAGTACTTC. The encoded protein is CASSAPGQLPAEQYF.